The text below deals with one T cell receptor (beta chain). This receptor's antigen is unknown. No much larger clone is present one base from it, and per-base qualities are unavailable. The sample originates from a study of OX40 agonist ivuxolimab in advanced cancers. With respect to the entire study: Ivuxolimab was an agonistic, fully human IgG2 monoclonal antibody directed against OX40 (CD134), a costimulatory receptor. Partial responses occurred in three dose-escalation patients: two with cutaneous melanoma and one with hepatocellular carcinoma. Among the 52 dose-escalation patients, some 19 had hepatocellular carcinoma, roughly 15 melanoma, 9 renal cell carcinoma and 9 head and neck cancer. The point of sequencing TCRbeta in the periphery was to test whether ivuxolimab changed TCR sequence diversity and drove clonal T-cell expansion. A male proportion of 70% to 90% and a mean age of around 60 years, ranging from roughly 23 to 90, were recorded for the dose-escalation cohort. Intravenous ivuxolimab was administered to patients every 2 weeks at six dose levels: 0.01, 0.1, 0.3, 1.5, 3 and 10 mg/kg. Patients were allowed to have had prior anti-PD-1, anti-PD-L1 or anti-CTLA-4 therapy, and 40% to 45% of the dose-escalation patients had previously received checkpoint inhibitors. The paper covers the monotherapy dose-escalation part of the phase I ivuxolimab trial, which included N of about 56 patients. The investigation overall reported the following: Low levels of normalized T-cell clonal expansion were also shown by some nonresponding patients. Partial responders in the 0.1-3.0 mg/kg groups had among the lowest normalized peripheral clonal expansion, especially among CD8+ T cells. At doses from 0.1 to 3.0 mg/kg, clonal expansion was seen in both CD4+ and CD8+ blood T cells between baseline and week 6. After ivuxolimab, expanded clones were on average more numerous among CD8+ T cells than among CD4+ T cells. The antigen specificity of the clonally expanded peripheral T cells was not determined.

The trial excluded patients who had a history of autoimmune disease or were on systemic immunosuppression. In every dose cohort, peripheral blood was drawn for TCR sequencing at baseline, cycle 4 day 1, and cycle 7 day 1. The samples were taken from a phase I, first-in-human, multicenter, open-label dose-escalation trial of ivuxolimab. Adults with locally advanced or metastatic head and neck squamous cell, hepatocellular, melanoma or renal cell carcinoma were enrolled in the trial. Before TCR sequencing, CD4+ T cells and CD8+ T cells from peripheral blood were sorted into separate populations. The CDR3 goes from the cysteine to the phenylalanine over 12 residues. The retained sequence is limited to the CDR3, 36 bases, with the frame set at the first base. The germline V gene provides CDR1 SQVTM and CDR2 ANQGSEA. V is pared back by 4 bases and J by 5 bases, with 12 bases lying between the germline termini.

Genomic DNA was isolated from the sorted cells so that the TCRbeta CDR3 region could be sequenced. TCRbeta CDR3 regions were sequenced using the immunoSEQ Assay. Here the immuneACCESS table is served through TCRdb, limited to in-frame sequences with V and J called. Missing clones are a known gap in these copies; in checked studies unresolved V genes cover under half, and the rest lacks a known reason. This sample lists tens of thousands of clones; roughly four fifths were detected once. The ten largest clonotypes hold 16% of the sample. The receptor's source is an adult with an advanced solid tumor such as melanoma, head and neck, liver or kidney cancer. The starting material was CD4+ or CD8+ T cells sorted from blood, obtained in a trial of the OX40 agonist ivuxolimab. The chain uses TRBV29-1 and TRBJ2-7; tentative D gene TRBD1, with 6 bases matching. CDR3 sequence: CSVGTGINEQYF. The nucleotide sequence reads TGCAGCGTTGGTACAGGGATCAACGAGCAGTACTTC.